Listed here is a single T cell receptor (beta chain). This CDR3 is 13 amino acids long. Germline CDR1 reads SGHTA; CDR2 reads FQGNSA. V lost 9 bases, J lost 3 bases, and 14 bases lay in between. Template material for amplifying TCR beta CDR3 regions consisted of RNA transcripts. RT-PCR in the first round (using the HTBI primer set) targeted the TCR CDR3. TCRdb redid the calling of the multiplex PCR reads with MiXCR, one entry per CDR3 protein. The sample lists about 500,000 distinct CDR3 sequences; 15% to 20% were seen once. The data originate from a study of T cells in Graves' hyperthyroidism and ophthalmopathy.

The TCR sequence derives from a woman in her 30s with Graves' ophthalmopathy. The chain is built from TRBV7-2 and TRBJ1-1; D is unclear. The sequencing sample was made of blood. CDR3 in amino acids: CASGVGRYTEAFF. The CDR3 DNA sequence: TGTGCCAGTGGGGTCGGGAGGTACACTGAAGCTTTCTTT.